The 5 T cell receptor beta chains in this list originate from one sample, sequenced in a study of T cells in women clearing cervical HPV infection. Repertoires were generated with immunoSEQ multiplex PCR, while TCRdb's copy carries only in-frame clones and drops some. The sample has some 21,000 clones, and its top ten clones hold 2% to 3%. What was sequenced was blood buffy coat. These receptors were collected from a woman aged 18-69 years with a cervical HPV16 infection that either progressed to CIN3+ or cleared (not recorded which).

The covered CDR3 bases are TGTGCCAGCATTGCCAGGGGGCGTCCCAATGAG. Amino acids: CASIARGRPNE. The entire CDR3 reads CASIARGRPNEQFF. V gene TRBV2 combines with J gene TRBJ2-1, with 8 bases aligning to TRBD1. The CDR3 end falls 3 residues outside the read, so it is completed with the germline J gene. Germline V gene lookup returns CDR1 SNHLY and CDR2 FYNNEI. CDR3 size: 14 residues. V dropped 7 bases and J dropped 6; count of bases not matched to a gene: 8.

Comments on this clone: From the germline J gene comes the end of the CDR3, since the read stops 3 residues before it. This chain joins TRBV2 and TRBJ1-4; maybe TRBD1 (5 bases). Trimming took off 6 bases at V and 8 bases at J, with 16 bases between the two ends. From germline, CDR1 is SNHLY and CDR2 FYNNEI. The CDR3 sequence is 14 residues long. The CDR3 bases that were read are TGTGCCAGCAGAAGACAGCCGGGCCCCGAAAAA. It translates to CASRRQPGPEK. The entire CDR3 protein is CASRRQPGPEKLFF.

On this clone itself: The sequence runs out 3 residues before the end of the CDR3; the remainder is reconstructed from the germline J gene. The J gene is TRBJ1-2, the V gene TRBV7-2; tentatively, D is TRBD1 (5 bases). The CDR3 length is 14 residues. V was trimmed by 3 bases and J by 0 bases, leaving 8 bases between them. Germline lookup yields CDR1 SGHTA and CDR2 FQGNSA. Here the CDR3 reads CASSLGGANYGYTF. The sequenced part of the CDR3 DNA is TGTGCCAGCAGCTTGGGGGGGGCTAACTATGGC.

As concerns this clone: The CDR3 goes on 3 residues after the read ends, and that part is filled in from the germline J gene. V and J are TRBV5-6 and TRBJ1-2; the match to TRBD1 covers 7 bases. CDR1 is SGHDT and CDR2 is YYEEEE in the germline V gene. This CDR3 has 13 residues. With 4 bases clipped from V and 4 bases from J, the junction kept 4 bases outside the gene matches. CDR3 sequence reads: CASSAGTVYGYTF. The DNA read from the CDR3 is TGTGCCAGCAGCGCAGGGACAGTCTATGGC.

Details on this clone: The read ends 3 residues before the CDR3 terminus; that terminus is restored from the germline J gene. The chain is built from TRBV28 and TRBJ2-7; tentative D call: TRBD2 (6 bases). The CDR3 consists of 15 residues. Trimming left V 3 bases short and J 4 bases short, with 16 bases between. Germline V gene lookup returns CDR1 MDHEN and CDR2 SYDVKM. The CDR3 protein is CASSLSLLAFYEQYF. The CDR3 bases that were read are TGTGCCAGCAGTTTGTCTTTACTAGCATTTTACGAG.